One and the same sample provided the 12 T cell receptor beta chains below, sequenced in a study of blood T cell repertoires in COVID-19. Produced via immunoSEQ multiplex PCR; TCRdb's table is partial and in-frame only. This sample yields roughly 180,000 clones, of which approximately 86% are seen a single time; almost 1% belongs to the top ten. Sequencing used peripheral blood. The source is a young man with acute or convalescent COVID-19.

Only a few counts were recorded for this clone. The J gene is TRBJ1-2, the V gene TRBV2, with 7 bases aligning to TRBD1. Trimming took 3 bases from V and 2 from J; bases not matched to a gene: 9. Germline assignment: CDR1 SNHLY and CDR2 FYNNEI. CDR3 size: 16 residues. The CDR3, as DNA: TGTGCCAGCAGTGAGGATGGGACAGTCCGGAACTATGGCTACACCTTC. Translated: CASSEDGTVRNYGYTF.

CDR3 in DNA: TGTGCCAGTAGTACCCAGGGTCAGTTCGGCTTTGGCACTGAAGCTTTCTTT. Encoded protein: CASSTQGQFGFGTEAFF. The chain uses TRBV19 and TRBJ1-1, with TRBD1 as a possible D gene (5 bases). Germline V gives CDR1 LNHDA, CDR2 SQIVND (reference sequence). The CDR3 is 17 residues long. The V and J ends lost 4 bases and 4 bases respectively, with 22 bases between them.

The gene calls are TRBV4-1 and TRBJ2-5; 10 bases fit TRBD2. CDR1 MGHRA and CDR2 YSYEKL come from the germline V gene. V was pared by 4 bases and J by 0 bases, with 5 bases of the junction left unmatched. The CDR3 covers 16 residues. For the CDR3, the DNA is TGCGCCAGCAGCCGAACCCTAGCGGGGGACCAAGAGACCCAGTACTTC. The encoded protein is CASSRTLAGDQETQYF.

The rearrangement links TRBV7-3 to TRBJ2-5, with 8 positions matching TRBD1. The CDR3 runs 13 residues. J was trimmed by 5 bases and V by 5 bases; bases with no gene match: 4. CDR1 and CDR2 from the germline V gene are SGHTA and FQGTGA. The CDR3 reads CASSPGGLETQYF. The CDR3 nucleotides are TGTGCCAGCAGCCCAGGGGGCCTGGAGACCCAGTACTTC.

In DNA form, the CDR3 reads TGTGCCAGTCAACAGGGGGCGAATTCACCCCTCCACTTT. Protein product: CASQQGANSPLHF. The chain couples TRBV25-1 to TRBJ1-6; 9 positions agree with TRBD1. The CDR3 runs to 13 residues. Germline CDR1 MGHDK, CDR2 SYGVNS. The trim removed 9 bases at V and 7 bases at J, leaving 4 bases unmatched. Drawing the rest from reference TRBV25-1 and TRBJ1-6, the complete variable domain is EADIYQTPRYLVIGTGKKITLECSQTMGHDKMYWYQQDPGMELHLIHYSYGVNSTEKGDLSSESTVSRIRTEHFPLTLESARPSHTSQYLCASQQGANSPLHFGNGTRLTVT.

This chain uses TRBV30 with TRBJ1-2; a possible D gene is TRBD1 (6 bases). The CDR3 contains 15 residues. The germline gives CDR1 GTSNPN, CDR2 SVGIG (reference sequence). Deletions cut 5 bases from V and 4 bases from J, with 20 bases between. CDR3 in DNA: TGTGCCTGGGTTACCCGGGACATGCAGACCTATGGCTACACCTTC. Translated: CAWVTRDMQTYGYTF.

This clone was detected only once. This chain uses TRBV12-3 or TRBV12-4 with TRBJ1-5, with no clear D. Trimming left V 5 bases short and J 0 bases short, with 5 bases between. The CDR3 contains 13 residues. The CDR3, as DNA: TGTGCCAGCAGTCTAAGTAGCAATCAGCCCCAGCATTTT. It translates to CASSLSSNQPQHF.

The chain uses TRBV29-1 and TRBJ2-7; TRBD1 matches at 11 bases. This CDR3 spans 13 amino acids. V lost 1 base to trimming and J lost 6 bases; unmatched junction nucleotides: 2. Germline V lookup: CDR1 SQVTM, CDR2 ANQGSEA. CDR3 loop: CSVEGTGGSEQYF. CDR3 in DNA: TGCAGCGTTGAAGGGACAGGGGGCTCCGAGCAGTACTTC.

The rearrangement uses TRBV7-8 and TRBJ2-6, with a possible D match to TRBD2 (5 bases). CDR3 length: 17 amino acids. Germline V gene lookup returns CDR1 SGHVS and CDR2 FQNEAQ. Deletions cut 0 bases from V and 0 bases from J, with 9 bases between. This chain's CDR3 is CASSLARATSGANVLTF. The CDR3 region has the DNA TGTGCCAGCAGCTTAGCGCGGGCAACCTCTGGGGCCAACGTCCTGACTTTC. The full variable domain, completed using reference TRBV7-8 and TRBJ2-6, is GAGVSQSPRYKVAKRGQDVALRCDPISGHVSLFWYQQALGQGPEFLTYFQNEAQLDKSGLPSDRFFAERPEGSVSTLKIQRTQQEDSAVYLCASSLARATSGANVLTFGAGSRLTVL.

This rearrangement joins TRBV30 to TRBJ1-4; unclear D gene. The germline V and J ends were trimmed by 4 bases and 5 bases, with 20 bases remaining between them. In germline, CDR1 is GTSNPN, CDR2 SVGIG (reference sequence). The CDR3 sequence is 16 residues long. The CDR3 here is CAWTHRKKLGNEKLFF. In DNA form, the CDR3 reads TGTGCCTGGACTCATAGGAAAAAACTCGGGAATGAAAAACTGTTTTTT.

The gene calls are TRBV4-1 and TRBJ1-3, with 10 bases lining up with TRBD1. The V gene end was trimmed by 2 bases and the J gene end by 7 bases; junction bases not matched to a gene: 11. Looked up from germline, CDR1 is MGHRA and CDR2 is YSYEKL. The CDR3 consists of 17 residues. CDR3 residues: CASSQHLSDRGGNTIYF. CDR3 DNA: TGCGCCAGCAGCCAACATCTCTCGGACAGGGGGGGTAACACCATATATTTT.

This chain uses TRBV18 with TRBJ1-1, with TRBD1 matching 12 bases. Trimming took 4 bases from V and 4 from J; bases not matched to a gene: 7. CDR1 KGHSH and CDR2 LQKENI come from the germline V gene. The CDR3 extends over 16 amino acids. The CDR3 loop is CASSRSTGQGATEAFF. The CDR3 region has the DNA TGTGCCAGCTCACGGTCAACGGGACAGGGGGCCACTGAAGCTTTCTTT.